The T cell receptor (beta chain) under discussion was sequenced for a study of blood T cell repertoires in COVID-19. Here immunoSEQ multiplex PCR was the method, and the copy in TCRdb shows in-frame clones only, minus some. The sample holds hundreds of thousands of clones, about 91% seen once. The CDR3 consists of 15 residues. The V end was cut by 1 base, the J end by 1 base, with 8 bases between. Germline V CDR1 and CDR2: SGHRS, YFSETQ. The rearrangement joins TRBV5-1 to TRBJ2-2, with D perhaps matching TRBD1 (5 bases). The specimen was PBMCs or T cells enriched from blood (not recorded which). This sequence originates from a woman aged 40 to 55 with acute COVID-19. The CDR3 here is CASSLQGRNTGELFF. Written as DNA, the CDR3 is TGCGCCAGCAGCTTGCAGGGTCGGAACACCGGGGAGCTGTTTTTT.